The entry below describes one T cell receptor beta chain. TCRdb's copy holds only in-frame clones and misses some; the assay was immunoSEQ multiplex PCR. The top ten hold roughly 0.01% of the sample, which has some 700,000 clones, approximately 85% seen once. The V gene lost 1 base and the J gene lost 1 base, with 12 bases spanning the gap. The CDR3 runs to 16 residues. Germline CDR1 and CDR2: MGHRA and YSYEKL. The sample is drawn from a study of shared T cell receptors in the human thymus. These same records also appear under a second study, on human thymus T cells. This second report adds: It was healthy Finnish infants having corrective surgery for congenital heart defects who were the donors. Thymus specimens were resections from corrective heart surgery. In unrelated individuals, thymic repertoires overlapped highly, according to related research.

This TCR derives from a girl less than two years old with a congenital heart defect. The material sequenced was thymocytes. This chain uses TRBV4-1 with TRBJ2-3; D might be TRBD1 (6 bases). In DNA form, the CDR3 reads TGCGCCAGCAGCCAAGGTCGACAGGCCCGCACAGATACGCAGTATTTT. Translated, it gives CASSQGRQARTDTQYF.